What follows is one TCR beta chain and its context. Assay used: immunoSEQ multiplex PCR; TCRdb lists only in-frame clones, some missing. Of fewer than 250,000 clones listed, around 90% are singletons. This entry comes from a study of blood T cell repertoires in COVID-19. CDR3 size: 14 residues. Germline CDR1 is LGHDT and CDR2 is YNNKEL (reference sequence). Trimming took 1 base from V and 5 from J, leaving 11 bases between them. The rearrangement uses TRBV3-1 (or the pseudogene TRBV3-2) and TRBJ1-2; D is possibly TRBD1 (6 bases). The receptor was derived from a man aged 25-45 years with COVID-19, enrolled during active disease. Sequencing used peripheral blood. CDR3 coding DNA: TGTGCCAGCAGCCAAGTCGGGCAGGGGTATGGCTACACCTTC. It encodes CASSQVGQGYGYTF.